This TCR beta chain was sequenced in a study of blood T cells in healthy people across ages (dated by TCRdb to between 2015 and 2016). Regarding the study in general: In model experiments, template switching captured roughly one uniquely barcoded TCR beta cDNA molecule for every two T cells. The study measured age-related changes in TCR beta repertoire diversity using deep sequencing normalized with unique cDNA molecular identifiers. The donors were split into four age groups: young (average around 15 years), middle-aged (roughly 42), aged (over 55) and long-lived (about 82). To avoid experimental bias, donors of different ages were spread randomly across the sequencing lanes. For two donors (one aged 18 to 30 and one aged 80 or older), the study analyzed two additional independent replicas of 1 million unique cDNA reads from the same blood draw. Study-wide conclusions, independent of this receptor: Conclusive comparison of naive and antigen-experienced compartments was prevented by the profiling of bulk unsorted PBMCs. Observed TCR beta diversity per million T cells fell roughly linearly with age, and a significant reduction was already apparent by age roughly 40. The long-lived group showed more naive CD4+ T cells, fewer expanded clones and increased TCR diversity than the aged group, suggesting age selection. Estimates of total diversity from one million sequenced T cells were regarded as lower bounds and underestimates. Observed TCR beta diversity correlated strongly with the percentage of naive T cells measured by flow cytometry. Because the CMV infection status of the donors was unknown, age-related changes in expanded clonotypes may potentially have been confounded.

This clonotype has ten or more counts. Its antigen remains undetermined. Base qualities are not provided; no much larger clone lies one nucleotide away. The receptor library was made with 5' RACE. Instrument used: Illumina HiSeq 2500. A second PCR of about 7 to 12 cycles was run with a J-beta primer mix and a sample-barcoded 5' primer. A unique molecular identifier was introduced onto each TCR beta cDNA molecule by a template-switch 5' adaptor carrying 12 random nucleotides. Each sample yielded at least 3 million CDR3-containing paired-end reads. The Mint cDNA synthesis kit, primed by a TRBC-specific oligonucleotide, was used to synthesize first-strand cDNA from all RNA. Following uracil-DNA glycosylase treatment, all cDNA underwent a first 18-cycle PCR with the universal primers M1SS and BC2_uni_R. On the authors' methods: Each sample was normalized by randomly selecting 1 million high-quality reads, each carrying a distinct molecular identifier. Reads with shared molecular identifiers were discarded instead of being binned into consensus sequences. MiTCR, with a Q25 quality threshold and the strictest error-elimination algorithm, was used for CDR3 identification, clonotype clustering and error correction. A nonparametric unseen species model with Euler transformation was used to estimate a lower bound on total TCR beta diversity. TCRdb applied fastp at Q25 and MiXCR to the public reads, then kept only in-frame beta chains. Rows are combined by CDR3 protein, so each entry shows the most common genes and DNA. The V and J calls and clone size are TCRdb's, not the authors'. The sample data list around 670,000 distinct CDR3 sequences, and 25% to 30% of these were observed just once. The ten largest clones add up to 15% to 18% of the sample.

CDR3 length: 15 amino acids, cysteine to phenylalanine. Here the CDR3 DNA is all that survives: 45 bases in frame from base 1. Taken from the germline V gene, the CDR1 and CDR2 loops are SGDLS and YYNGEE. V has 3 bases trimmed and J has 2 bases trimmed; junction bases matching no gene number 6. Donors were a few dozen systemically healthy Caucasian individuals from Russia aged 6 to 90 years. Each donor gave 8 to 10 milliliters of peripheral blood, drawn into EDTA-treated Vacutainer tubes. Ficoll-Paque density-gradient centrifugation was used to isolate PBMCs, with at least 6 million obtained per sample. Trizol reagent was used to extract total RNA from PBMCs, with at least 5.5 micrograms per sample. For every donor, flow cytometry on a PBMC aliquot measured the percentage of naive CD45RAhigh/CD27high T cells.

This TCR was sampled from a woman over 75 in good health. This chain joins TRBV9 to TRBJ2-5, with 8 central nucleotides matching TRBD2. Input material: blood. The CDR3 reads CASSDGTRGQETQYF. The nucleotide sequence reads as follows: TGTGCCAGCAGCGATGGGACTAGGGGACAAGAGACCCAGTACTTC.